A single T cell receptor beta chain is shown here with its context. No antigen is known for it. There are no base qualities to consult, and no much larger clone falls within one base. V loses 0 bases, J loses 0 bases, and the germline ends lie 7 bases apart. The CDR3 goes from the cysteine to the phenylalanine over 15 residues. Just the 45-base CDR3 DNA is kept, in frame starting at base 1. The germline V gene (reference sequence) provides CDR1 MNHNY and CDR2 SVGAGI. This entry is derived from a study of TIL therapy for anti-PD-1-resistant metastatic lung cancer (dated by TCRdb to about 2021). In the study overall: Tumors were harvested before any PD-1/PD-L1 blockade; patients then received nivolumab, and those progressing received lymphodepletion, expanded TIL infusion and IL-2. Enrolled patients had a median age of around 58 years (range roughly 35-85) and a median tumor PD-L1 proportion score of approximately 6.2%. The cohort was predominantly lung adenocarcinoma, with a handful of EGFR-mutant and two ALK-rearranged tumors, and half of patients were current or former smokers. A median non-synonymous tumor mutation burden of 1.5 mutations per megabase was determined across the cohort by whole-exome sequencing. Clonotypes were tracked across tumor, expanded TIL product and serial blood samples by T cell receptor beta sequencing of tumor and peripheral blood.

General conclusions and limits of the study: The baseline peripheral repertoire was partially replaced by infused TIL clonotypes, which then decayed over months, and no apparent association between persistence and response was found. The study protocol defined all tumor marker inferences as exploratory. Because the cohort was highly selected, with more treatment-naive, never-smoker and oncogene-addicted patients than is typical, generalizability is limited.

The time point label of this sample denotes: pre-treatment sample, taken before nivolumab and TIL therapy. Adults with stage 4 NSCLC were enrolled from late 2017 to January 2020 in a dual-center phase I trial. Samples came from a single-arm, open-label phase I trial of tumor-infiltrating lymphocyte therapy with nivolumab in advanced non-small cell lung cancer. Blood mononuclear cells from EDTA tubes were separated on a Ficoll gradient and snap-frozen as pellets, and DNA was extracted from the cells using a Qiagen mini-prep kit. TCR beta CDR3 regions were amplified from genomic DNA with the immunoSEQ v3 hsTCRB kit using bias-controlled multiplex PCR. An Illumina NextSeq 500 was used to sequence the TCR libraries, reaching around 2.1 million read pairs at survey level or about 4.5-6.5 million at deep level. The authors' analysis ran thus. V, D and J genes were assigned, non-productive sequences were removed, and clonality was reported by immunoSEQ Analyzer software. Repertoires were compared by productive Simpson clonality and by the Morisita overlap index of productive TRB rearrangements between infused TIL and blood. Absolute clonotype counts in blood were estimated by multiplying the lymphocyte count by the CD3+ fraction and by the productive frequency of the clone. TCRdb provides this immuneACCESS table in a form limited to in-frame rearrangements. Some clones are lacking; in checked studies, under half of them reflect an unresolved V gene, and why the rest are absent is not known. V and J calls and clone size are those listed in that table; D and trimming were worked out from the DNA. Within this sample are approximately 22,000 clones, with approximately 70% of them counted one time only. The top ten clonotypes cover roughly 1.8% of the sample.

The input for sequencing was blood, taken at baseline. This clonotype was sampled from a person between 25 and 79 years old with non-small cell lung cancer. The rearrangement joined TRBV6-6 to TRBJ2-3, with an unclear D gene assignment. The nucleotide sequence is given as TGTGCCAGCAGTTACTCGAGTACTAGCACAGATACGCAGTATTTT. Its product reads: CASSYSSTSTDTQYF.